The entry that follows covers one TCR beta chain sequence. There is no known antigen for this receptor. Base qualities are missing; no much larger clone stands one base away. The sample belongs to a study of blood T cell repertoires in COVID-19 (dated by TCRdb to 2019 to 2021). Study-wide context: Samples covering the acute and convalescent phases of COVID-19 were provided by collaborators in the United States, Italy and Spain. The material from the prospective study consisted of cDNA or gDNA derived from T cells, B-cell-depleted T cells, or PBMCs. The dataset comprised deeply sampled blood TCRbeta repertoires from subjects exposed to, actively infected with, or recovered from COVID-19. The repertoires were made available in a free public database intended to serve as a resource for research on the immune response to SARS-CoV-2. The samples were drawn from two sources: the first 160 participants of the ongoing ImmuneRACE study, and 1,000 to 1,500 subjects contributed by 6 global collaborators. The sample metadata nearly always contained a de-identified subject ID, COVID-19 status, age in years and sex. Where available, HLA class I and class II types were obtained from metadata supplied by the sample provider rather than from assay-based typing.

TCRbeta CDR3 regions were amplified from genomic DNA using the immunoSEQ Assay, a bias-controlled multiplex PCR. The study's own analysis went as follows. The number of nucleated cells in each sample was estimated from the amplification of reference gene primers within the assay. To quantify the absolute abundance of each unique TCRbeta CDR3 rearrangement, sequence reads were collapsed and filtered. Productive Simpson clonality was computed per sample as the square root of Simpson's diversity index over productive rearrangements. Drawn from immuneACCESS, this table holds only the in-frame rearrangements with V and J called that TCRdb kept. Clones are partly lost; checked studies trace under half to an unresolved V gene and leave the rest unexplained. V and J calls and clone size are given by that table; D and trimming were obtained from the DNA. The table for this sample lists 40,000 to 50,000 clones; 70% to 80% of them were counted only once. The ten largest make up 28% of the sample.

Overall study results and their limits: Clinical and demographic metadata were provided uncurated, with the amount varying by source and participant.

The CDR3, cysteine through phenylalanine, is 16 amino acids long. Here the CDR3 DNA is all that survives: 48 bases in frame from base 1. Deletion took 3 bases off V and 8 bases off J, with a span of 22 bases between the germline ends. Looking up the germline V gene (reference sequence) yields CDR1 LNHDA and CDR2 SQIVND. Collaborating institutions collected whole blood in K2EDTA tubes following their own protocols. For TCRbeta analysis, collaborator samples were shipped as frozen whole blood, as isolated PBMCs, or as DNA extracted from either sample type. The rearrangement combines TRBV19 with TRBJ1-1; the D gene is unclear. The receptor comes from a woman in her seventies with acute or convalescent COVID-19. Material: peripheral blood. Read as DNA, the sequence is TGTGCCAGTAGTATCGGGTTCGCGGCCGATGAAAGCGAAGCTTTCTTT. Translated, it reads CASSIGFAADESEAFF.